This T cell receptor beta chain originates from a study of blood T cells in healthy people across ages. Overall study findings and caveats: Diversity estimated from one million T cells was considered an underestimate.

Germline loops: CDR1 SGDLS, CDR2 YYNGEE. CDR3 length: 14 residues. Between the trimmed V and J ends, which lost 0 bases and 0 bases, there was a span of 7 bases. Through a sample-barcoded 5' primer and a J-beta primer mix, a second PCR was run for about 7 to 12 cycles. TCRdb redid the calling of the 5' RACE reads with MiXCR, one entry per CDR3 protein. The repertoire holds approximately 490,000 distinct CDR3 sequences, with approximately 25% as singletons. This clonotype was picked up a small number of times. Its target is not known. These data were likewise used in another study, on T cells of mothers and their children. As that report states: All extracted RNA went into cDNA synthesis, about 1.4 ug per 15 ul.

This receptor was identified in a boy younger than 18 in good health. The sequenced sample consisted of blood. V is TRBV9 and J is TRBJ2-7; D unclear. The CDR3 region is CASSVGYTSYEQYF. CDR3 sequence (DNA): TGTGCCAGCAGCGTAGGTTACACCTCCTACGAGCAGTACTTC.